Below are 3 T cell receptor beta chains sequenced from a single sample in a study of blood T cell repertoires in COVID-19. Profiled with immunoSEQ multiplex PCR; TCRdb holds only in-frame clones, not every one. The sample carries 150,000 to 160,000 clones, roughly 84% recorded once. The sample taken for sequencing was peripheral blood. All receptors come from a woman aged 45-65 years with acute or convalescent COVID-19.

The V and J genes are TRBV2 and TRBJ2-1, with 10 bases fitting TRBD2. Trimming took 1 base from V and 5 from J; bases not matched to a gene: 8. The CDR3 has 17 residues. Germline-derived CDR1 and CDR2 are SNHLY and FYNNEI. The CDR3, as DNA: TGTGCCAGCAGTGAAGGGCTCCTAGCGGGGGTCAACAATGAGCAGTTCTTC. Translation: CASSEGLLAGVNNEQFF.

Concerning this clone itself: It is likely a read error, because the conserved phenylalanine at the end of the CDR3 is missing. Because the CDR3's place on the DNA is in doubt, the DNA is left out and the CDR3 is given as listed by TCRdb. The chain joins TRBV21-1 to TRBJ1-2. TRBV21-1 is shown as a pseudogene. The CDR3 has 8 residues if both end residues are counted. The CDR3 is CARAIRDS.

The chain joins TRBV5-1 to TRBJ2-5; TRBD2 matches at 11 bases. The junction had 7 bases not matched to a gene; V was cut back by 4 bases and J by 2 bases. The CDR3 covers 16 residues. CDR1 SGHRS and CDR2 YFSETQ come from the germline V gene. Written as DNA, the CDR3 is TGCGCCAGCAGCGGAAGACTAGCGGGAACTCAAGAGACCCAGTACTTC. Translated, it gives CASSGRLAGTQETQYF.